One and the same sample provided the 24 T cell receptor beta chains below, sequenced in a study of CD8 T cells in ankylosing spondylitis. One entry per CDR3 protein, called by TCRdb with MiXCR from the 5' RACE reads. The top ten hold 6.8% of the sample, which has 240,000 or so distinct CDR3 sequences, 8% to 9.5% seen once. Source material: blood, either unsorted or a sorted T cell fraction (not recorded which). The receptor set was obtained from a male donor with ankylosing spondylitis or in good health (not recorded which).

This clonotype was detected ten times or more. The V and J genes are TRBV7-2 and TRBJ1-4, with D unresolved. There are 16 residues in the CDR3. Germline V gene data show CDR1 as SGHTA and CDR2 as FQGNSA. V gave up 1 base and J gave up 1 base, with 10 bases separating them. The CDR3 sequence is CASSLVQFGTNEKLFF. CDR3 nucleotides: TGTGCCAGCAGCTTAGTTCAATTTGGAACTAATGAAAAACTGTTTTTT.

This clonotype was found many times. V usage is TRBV19 and J usage is TRBJ2-2; D call uncertain. V was trimmed by 7 bases and J by 0 bases, leaving 12 bases between them. Germline values: CDR1 LNHDA, CDR2 SQIVND (reference sequence). The CDR3 totals 15 residues. This CDR3 reads CASTLSAANTGELFF. The CDR3, as DNA: TGTGCCAGTACCCTTTCCGCGGCGAACACCGGGGAGCTGTTTTTT.

The chain carries TRBV29-1 and TRBJ2-3; 8 positions match TRBD2. The CDR3 extends over 13 amino acids. The trim removed 8 bases at V and 0 bases at J, leaving 4 bases unmatched. Germline V lookup: CDR1 SQVTM, CDR2 ANQGSEA. The CDR3 coding sequence is TGCAGCCACACTAGCGGTAGCACAGATACGCAGTATTTT. Protein sequence: CSHTSGSTDTQYF.

Ten or more counts support this clonotype. The rearrangement uses TRBV27 and TRBJ1-6, with D possibly matching TRBD1 (5 bases). V was clipped by 3 bases and J by 5 bases, with 20 bases between them. The CDR3 has 18 amino acids. Germline V gene data show CDR1 as MNHEY and CDR2 as SMNVEV (reference sequence). In nucleotides, the CDR3 is TGTGCCAGCAGTTTGCGCCGGAGGTTGGGGGTTAATAATTCACCCCTCCACTTT. It is translated as CASSLRRRLGVNNSPLHF.

This clonotype was found many times. The rearrangement joins TRBV20-1 to TRBJ2-7; TRBD1 matches at 7 bases. CDR1 DFQATT and CDR2 SNEGSKA come from the germline V gene (reference sequence). The CDR3 has 15 residues. Here the CDR3 reads CSAYRTGKSSYEQYF. CDR3 nucleotide sequence: TGCAGCGCGTATCGGACAGGAAAGAGCTCCTACGAGCAGTACTTC.

This clonotype was counted only a few times. V usage is TRBV5-5 and J usage is TRBJ1-1; TRBD1 might be the D (5 bases). Germline V gene sequence: CDR1 SGHKS, CDR2 YYEKEE (reference sequence). This CDR3 spans 16 amino acids. V lost 1 base and J 1 base, leaving 14 bases between the germline ends. CDR3: CASSLPAGRRNTEAFF. CDR3 coding DNA: TGTGCCAGCAGCTTGCCGGCAGGGCGTAGGAACACTGAAGCTTTCTTT. The full variable domain, with the rest looked up from reference TRBV5-5 and TRBJ1-1, is DAGVTQSPTHLIKTRGQQVTLRCSPISGHKSVSWYQQVLGQGPQFIFQYYEKEERGRGNFPDRFSARQFPNYSSELNVNALLLGDSALYLCASSLPAGRRNTEAFFGQGTRLTVV.

J is TRBJ2-2 and V is TRBV5-1; possibly TRBD1 for D (6 bases). This CDR3 spans 15 amino acids. The V and J ends lost 2 bases and 6 bases respectively, with 14 bases between them. CDR1 is SGHRS and CDR2 is YFSETQ in the germline V gene. CDR3 in amino acids: CASSFGTTRAGELFF. CDR3 sequence (DNA): TGCGCCAGCAGCTTCGGGACAACTAGAGCCGGGGAGCTGTTTTTT.

This clonotype was observed at least ten times. The genes are TRBV4-2 and TRBJ1-2, with 8 positions matching TRBD1. The CDR3 length is 16 residues. Trimming removed 0 bases from V and 6 bases from J; junction bases left unmatched: 9. Germline values: CDR1 LGHNA, CDR2 YNFKEQ. Here the CDR3 DNA reads TGTGCCAGCAGCCAAGATAGTGGCAGGGGGCTCAATGGCTACACCTTC. It is translated as CASSQDSGRGLNGYTF.

The genes are TRBV12-3 or TRBV12-4 and TRBJ1-1; 8 nucleotides align to TRBD1. This CDR3 contains 13 residues. Unmatched junction bases numbered 0, after V lost 3 bases and J lost 3 bases. The CDR3 region has the DNA TGTGCCAGCAGTTTGGGACAGGACACTGAAGCTTTCTTT. It yields the protein CASSLGQDTEAFF.

This clonotype was counted ten times or more. The V and J genes are TRBV7-9 and TRBJ2-3, with TRBD1 matching over 7 bases. J lost 0 bases, V lost 7 bases, and 10 bases had no gene match. Germline values: CDR1 SEHNR, CDR2 FQNEAQ (reference sequence). This CDR3 spans 16 amino acids. CDR3 loop: CASTPEGGLSTDTQYF. The CDR3 DNA follows: TGTGCCAGCACCCCGGAAGGGGGCCTGAGCACAGATACGCAGTATTTT.

This clonotype was counted between two and nine times. The genes are TRBV12-3 or TRBV12-4 and TRBJ2-7; D remains ambiguous. The CDR3 has 15 residues. The V end lost 6 bases, the J end lost 5 bases, and 20 bases lay between the germline ends. The CDR3 here is CASSPKLGRPDEQYF. The CDR3 nucleotides are TGTGCCAGCAGCCCCAAACTGGGTCGGCCGGACGAGCAGTACTTC.

This clonotype was seen more than once but under ten times. The rearrangement joins TRBV29-1 to TRBJ2-5; TRBD1 might be the D (6 bases). This CDR3 region has 13 residues. V lost 3 bases and J lost 5, with 13 bases in between. Germline CDR1 and CDR2: SQVTM and ANQGSEA. CDR3 amino acids: CSVDRGLEETQYF. The CDR3, as DNA: TGCAGCGTTGACAGGGGCCTTGAGGAGACCCAGTACTTC.

This clonotype occurred many times. The chain joins TRBV20-1 to TRBJ1-2; no definite D call. Between the trimmed V and J ends, which lost 4 bases and 4 bases, there was a span of 7 bases. The V gene's germline CDR1 is DFQATT and CDR2 SNEGSKA (reference sequence). The CDR3 has 11 amino acids. The CDR3, as DNA: TGCAGTGCTAAGGAAGGCTATGGCTACACCTTC. Translated, it gives CSAKEGYGYTF.

This chain joins TRBV15 and TRBJ2-1; no definite D call. Trimming left V 5 bases short and J 3 bases short, with 14 bases between. This CDR3 spans 15 amino acids. Germline CDR1 and CDR2: LNHNV and YYDKDF (reference sequence). For the CDR3, the DNA is TGTGCCACCAGCGACGGACGCCAAGACTACAATGAGCAGTTCTTC. Translation gives CATSDGRQDYNEQFF. The full variable domain, completed using reference TRBV15 and TRBJ2-1, is DAMVIQNPRYQVTQFGKPVTLSCSQTLNHNVMYWYQQKSSQAPKLLFHYYDKDFNNEADTPDNFQSRRPNTSFCFLDIRSPGLGDTAMYLCATSDGRQDYNEQFFGPGTRLTVL.

A few counts support this clonotype. This rearrangement joins TRBV30 to TRBJ1-2; no definite D call. Germline assignment: CDR1 GTSNPN and CDR2 SVGIG (reference sequence). V shed 2 bases and J shed 8 bases, with 18 bases lying between them. The CDR3 length is 14 residues. The CDR3: CAWSLTPLTGGYTF. CDR3 nucleotide sequence: TGTGCCTGGAGTTTGACTCCATTGACGGGCGGCTACACCTTC.

V gene TRBV19 combines with J gene TRBJ1-3, with D possibly being TRBD1 (5 bases). CDR3 length equals 15 residues. V shed 7 bases and J shed 2 bases, with 15 bases lying between them. In germline, CDR1 is LNHDA, CDR2 SQIVND (reference sequence). The CDR3 DNA follows: TGTGCCAGTACCGGGGACGGACCACCTGGAAACACCATATATTTT. It yields the protein CASTGDGPPGNTIYF.

In this sample, this clonotype turned up many times. The chain employs TRBV10-3 and TRBJ2-7, with TRBD2 as a possible D gene (6 bases). The V gene's germline CDR1 is ENHRY and CDR2 SYGVKD. This CDR3 contains 15 residues. The V end lost 5 bases, the J end lost 5 bases, and 19 bases lay between the germline ends. As DNA, the CDR3 is TGTGCCATCAGTTCCTCGGGGCTAGCGAACGACGAGCAGTACTTC. It codes for CAISSSGLANDEQYF.

The V and J genes are TRBV7-2 and TRBJ2-5, with D perhaps being TRBD1 or TRBD2 (7 bases each). The germline V and J ends were trimmed by 6 bases and 5 bases, with 19 bases remaining between them. The CDR3 runs to 15 residues. Germline V gene data show CDR1 as SGHTA and CDR2 as FQGNSA. The CDR3 region has the DNA TGTGCCAGCAGGCCCAGGGGGGGAAATGGGGAGACCCAGTACTTC. Protein: CASRPRGGNGETQYF. Drawing the rest from reference TRBV7-2 and TRBJ2-5, the complete variable domain is GAGVSQSPSNKVTEKGKDVELRCDPISGHTALYWYRQSLGQGLEFLIYFQGNSAPDKSGLPSDRFSAERTGGSVSTLTIQRTQQEDSAVYLCASRPRGGNGETQYFGPGTRLLVL.

This clonotype has ten or more counts. This chain joins TRBV11-1 and TRBJ2-5, with 8 bases lining up with TRBD2. Trimming took 1 base from V and 5 from J; bases not matched to a gene: 15. Germline CDR1 and CDR2: SGHAT and FQDESV (reference sequence). This CDR3 has 18 residues. CDR3 protein: CASSLVTTSGSIGETQYF. The DNA of the CDR3 is TGTGCCAGCAGCTTAGTAACCACTAGCGGTTCCATCGGGGAGACCCAGTACTTC.

This clonotype was counted many times. V is TRBV12-3 or TRBV12-4 and J is TRBJ1-5; TRBD1 matches at 7 bases. This CDR3 region has 17 residues. After removal of 2 bases from V and 0 bases from J, the junction contained 7 bases not matched to a gene. The DNA of the CDR3 is TGTGCCAGCAGTTTAAGGGACAGAATCTATAGCAATCAGCCCCAGCATTTT. Translating gives CASSLRDRIYSNQPQHF.

A few counts support this clonotype. The chain joins TRBV11-3 to TRBJ2-5; D may correspond to TRBD1 or TRBD2 (5 bases each). The CDR3 length is 13 residues. The V gene lost 3 bases and the J gene lost 4 bases, with 9 bases spanning the gap. Germline V gene data show CDR1 as SGHNT and CDR2 as YENEEA. CDR3 amino acids: CASSFLGVETQYF. The CDR3 coding sequence is TGTGCCAGCAGCTTCTTGGGGGTAGAGACCCAGTACTTC.

This clonotype was picked up many times. This chain uses TRBV4-3 with TRBJ1-4; unclear D gene. V lost 0 bases to trimming and J lost 10 bases, with 6 bases between them. Germline-derived CDR1 and CDR2 are LGHNA and YSLEER. The CDR3 covers 12 residues. The DNA for the CDR3 is TGCGCCAGCAGCCAAGATCGGGGAAAACTGTTTTTT. Translated: CASSQDRGKLFF.

This clonotype was seen ten or more times. This chain connects TRBV5-1 to TRBJ2-5; TRBD2 might be the D (5 bases). V lost 4 bases to trimming and J lost 3 bases, with 19 bases between them. The CDR3 sequence is 16 residues long. CDR1 and CDR2 (germline): SGHRS, YFSETQ. CDR3 region: CASSPGQLGREETQYF. DNA of the CDR3: TGCGCCAGCAGCCCGGGCCAACTAGGGAGAGAAGAGACCCAGTACTTC.

The table lists this clonotype with many counts. V is TRBV19 and J is TRBJ1-5; 9 nucleotides line up with TRBD1. Trimming took 2 bases from V and 4 from J; bases not matched to a gene: 6. The CDR3 consists of 16 residues. Germline V CDR1 and CDR2: LNHDA, SQIVND (reference sequence). Written as DNA, the CDR3 is TGTGCCAGTAGTATATCGGGACAGGGCTTGAATCAGCCCCAGCATTTT. Translating gives CASSISGQGLNQPQHF.